The following is a T cell receptor (beta chain) sequence with its context. Antigen specificity is unknown. The CDR3 has 16 residues. Germline V gives CDR1 SEHNR, CDR2 FQNEAQ (reference sequence). V shed 5 bases and J shed 0 bases, with 14 bases lying between them. These data are taken from a study of long-term antiretroviral therapy in people with HIV. Broader study findings: In HIV, the repertoires covered a tighter span of CDR3 lengths than in controls. Clonotypes expanded prior to ART showed repertoire dominance at all sampled time points.

Specimens carried about 0.85-11 million cryopreserved PBMC before DNA extraction. It was version v3.0 of the immunoSEQ assay that was run at survey level. TCRdb's copy holds only in-frame clones and misses some; the assay was immunoSEQ multiplex PCR. The profile shows more than 15,000 clones, about 95% of them singletons. The rearrangement uses TRBV7-9 and TRBJ1-3, with D uncertain. The receptor was derived from a woman in her forties or fifties with HIV. This specimen consisted of unsorted PBMCs, obtained around 6.4 years after starting antiretroviral therapy. CDR3 sequence reads: CASSPRSLVSGNTIYF. CDR3 bases: TGTGCCAGCAGCCCGCGTTCTTTGGTCTCTGGAAACACCATATATTTT.